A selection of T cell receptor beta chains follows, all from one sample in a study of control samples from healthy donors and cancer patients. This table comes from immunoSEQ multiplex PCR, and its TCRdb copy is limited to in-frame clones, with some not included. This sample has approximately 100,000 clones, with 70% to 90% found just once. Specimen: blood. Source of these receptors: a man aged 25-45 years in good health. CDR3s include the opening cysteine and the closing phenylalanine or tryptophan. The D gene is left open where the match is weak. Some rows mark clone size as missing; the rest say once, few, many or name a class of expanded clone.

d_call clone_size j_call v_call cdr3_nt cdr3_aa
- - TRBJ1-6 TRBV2 TGTGCCAGCAGTGAACAGCAGACCTATAATTCACCCCTCCACTTT CASSEQQTYNSPLHF
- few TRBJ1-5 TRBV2 TGTGCCAGCAGTGAAGGTAGGGTCTTAAACCAGCCCCAGCATTTT CASSEGRVLNQPQHF
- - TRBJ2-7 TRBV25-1 TGTGCCACCACGGGGCAGAACATTTTCTACGAGCAGTACTTC CATTGQNIFYEQYF
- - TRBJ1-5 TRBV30 TGTGCCCTGTCAGTGGATAGCAATCAGCCCCAGCATTTT CALSVDSNQPQHF
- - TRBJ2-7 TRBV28 TGTGCCAGCAGTAATAGGCTAGCAAACTACGAGCAGTACTTC CASSNRLANYEQYF
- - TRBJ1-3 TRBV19 TGTGCCAGTAGTAGGCGAGCTCAAGGCCCCTCTGGAAACACCATATATTTT CASSRRAQGPSGNTIYF
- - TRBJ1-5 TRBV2 TGTGCCAGCAGGTTAGGCGGCTATAGCAATCAGCCCCAGCATTTT CASRLGGYSNQPQHF
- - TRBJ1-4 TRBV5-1 TGCGCCAGCAGCCTCCAAGGGGGAGATAATGAAAAACTGTTTTTT CASSLQGGDNEKLFF
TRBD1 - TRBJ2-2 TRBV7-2 TGTGCCAGCAGCTTGGGACAGGCACACACCGGGGAGCTGTTTTTT CASSLGQAHTGELFF
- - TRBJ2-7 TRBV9 TGTGCCAGCAGCGTAGCTGACAGTAGGAGTTACGAGCAGTACTTC CASSVADSRSYEQYF
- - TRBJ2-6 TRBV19 TGTGCCAGTAGTACACAGGAGTCTGGGGCCAACGTCCTGACTTTC CASSTQESGANVLTF
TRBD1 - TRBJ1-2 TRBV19 TGTGCCAGTAGTGGGGGGACAGGGGGCTATGGCTACACCTTC CASSGGTGGYGYTF
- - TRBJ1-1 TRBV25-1 TGTGCCAGCAGTGAATTAGGTCAGAACACTGAAGCTTTCTTT CASSELGQNTEAFF
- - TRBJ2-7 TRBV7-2 TGTGCCAGCAGCCCGTACATTAATGACGAGCAGTACTTC CASSPYINDEQYF
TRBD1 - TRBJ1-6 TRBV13 TGTGCCAGCAGCTCAGGGGGTTACCTCTCACCCCTCCACTTT CASSSGGYLSPLHF
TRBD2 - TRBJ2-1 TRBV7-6 TGTGCCAGCAGCCCCCAGACTAGCGGAGGTGGCTTTGAGCAGTTCTTC CASSPQTSGGGFEQFF
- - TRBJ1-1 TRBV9 TGTGCCAGCAGCGCGCTGAACACTGAAGCTTTCTTT CASSALNTEAFF